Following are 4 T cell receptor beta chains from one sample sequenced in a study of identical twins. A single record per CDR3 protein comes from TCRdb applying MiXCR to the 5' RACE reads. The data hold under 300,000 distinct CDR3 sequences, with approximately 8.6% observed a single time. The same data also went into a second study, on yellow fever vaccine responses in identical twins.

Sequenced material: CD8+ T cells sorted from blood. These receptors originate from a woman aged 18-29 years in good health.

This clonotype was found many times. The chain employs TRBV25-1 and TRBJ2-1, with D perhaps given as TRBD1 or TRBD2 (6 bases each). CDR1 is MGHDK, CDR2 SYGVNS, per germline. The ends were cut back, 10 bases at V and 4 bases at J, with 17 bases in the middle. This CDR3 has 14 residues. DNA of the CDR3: TGTGCCACCACTCGGGGGCAAGGGTACAATGAGCAGTTCTTC. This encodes CATTRGQGYNEQFF.

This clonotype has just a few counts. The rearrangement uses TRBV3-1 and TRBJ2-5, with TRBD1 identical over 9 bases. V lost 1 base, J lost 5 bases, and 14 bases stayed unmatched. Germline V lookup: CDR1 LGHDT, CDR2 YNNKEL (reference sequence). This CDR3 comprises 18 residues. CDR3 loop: CASSQVDLGTGLEETQYF. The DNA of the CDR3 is TGTGCCAGCAGCCAAGTCGATTTAGGGACAGGGTTGGAGGAGACCCAGTACTTC.

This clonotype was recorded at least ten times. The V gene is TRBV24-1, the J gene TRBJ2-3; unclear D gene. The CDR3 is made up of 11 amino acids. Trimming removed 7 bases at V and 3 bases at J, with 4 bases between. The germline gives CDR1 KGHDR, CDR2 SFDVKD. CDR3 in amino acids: CATRGTDTQYF. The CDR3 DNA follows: TGTGCCACCAGGGGGACAGATACGCAGTATTTT.

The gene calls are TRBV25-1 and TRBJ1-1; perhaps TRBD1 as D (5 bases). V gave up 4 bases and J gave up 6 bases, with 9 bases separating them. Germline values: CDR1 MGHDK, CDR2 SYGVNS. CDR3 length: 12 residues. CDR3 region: CASSAGAAEAFF. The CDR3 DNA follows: TGTGCCAGCAGTGCCGGGGCAGCTGAAGCTTTCTTT.